A selection of T cell receptor beta chains follows, all from one sample in a study of shared clonotypes between healthy human individuals. TCRdb's table, derived via immunoSEQ multiplex PCR, lists solely in-frame clones and lacks some. The sample lists about 580,000 clones; roughly 98% were seen once. Specimen: naive CD8+ T cells sorted from blood. Every receptor here comes from a man under 40 in good health. The CDR3 runs from the conserved cysteine through the conserved F or W. The order of the fields is J gene, clone size, D gene, V gene, CDR3 DNA, CDR3 protein. A D gene is named only where the DNA matches it firmly. Size is omitted from some rows. Given values are once, few, many or a class for expanded clones.

TRBJ2-1,.,.,TRBV25-1,TGTGCCAGCAGTGAATATGGAGCGAGTGAGCAGTTCTTC,CASSEYGASEQFF
TRBJ2-7,.,TRBD1,TRBV29-1,TGCAGCGTTGAAGCAACAGGGGGCTTCGACGAGCAGTACTTC,CSVEATGGFDEQYF
TRBJ2-5,.,TRBD1,TRBV9,TGTGCCAGCAGCAGGACAGGGACGTACCAAGAGACCCAGTACTTC,CASSRTGTYQETQYF
TRBJ2-7,.,TRBD1,TRBV5-5,TGTGCCAGCAGCCCAGTGCCAACAGGGGCCTACGAGCAGTACTTC,CASSPVPTGAYEQYF
TRBJ2-3,once,.,TRBV21-1,TGTGCCAGCATCCATTCGGGAGGGCCGTGGGCGCAGTATTTT,CASIHSGGPWAQYF
TRBJ1-1,.,TRBD1,TRBV6-1,TGTGCCAGCAGAGGGACAGTGTCTAACACTGAAGCTTTCTTT,CASRGTVSNTEAFF
TRBJ2-5,.,.,TRBV29-1,TGCAGCGTTGAAATTTCGGGGGCGTTGGAGACCCAGTACTTC,CSVEISGALETQYF
TRBJ2-7,.,TRBD2,TRBV7-8,TGTGCCAGCAGCGACGAGACTAGCGGGAGCTCCTACGAGCAGTACTTC,CASSDETSGSSYEQYF
TRBJ1-5,once,TRBD1,TRBV4-1,TGCGCCAGCAGCCAAGGGACAGGGGAACAGCCCCAGCATTTT,CASSQGTGEQPQHF
TRBJ1-2,.,.,TRBV6-5,TGTGCCAGCAGCCTGGAGGGTAACTATGGCTACACCTTC,CASSLEGNYGYTF
TRBJ2-5,once,TRBD2,TRBV11-2,TGTGCCAGCACCAGGACTAGCGGGAGGGCGGGAGAGACCCAGTACTTC,CASTRTSGRAGETQYF
TRBJ1-1,.,.,TRBV28,TGTGCCAGCAGTTTATCAGGGCGCTGGGGCACTGAAGCTTTCTTT,CASSLSGRWGTEAFF
TRBJ2-1,.,.,TRBV28,TGTGCCAGCAGCGTCAGCCTAGCTAGCAATGAGCAGTTCTTC,CASSVSLASNEQFF
TRBJ1-2,.,.,TRBV7-9,TGTGCCAGCAGCCCGGTGGACAGCGCCTATGGCTACACCTTC,CASSPVDSAYGYTF
TRBJ2-3,.,.,TRBV27,TGTGCCAGCAGTTTATCCCGGGCAGCAGATACGCAGTATTTT,CASSLSRAADTQYF
TRBJ2-7,.,.,TRBV11-2,TGTGCCAGCAGCTTAAGTACTAGGGCGCGACAAGCTACCTACGAGCAGTACTTC,CASSLSTRARQATYEQYF
TRBJ2-7,.,TRBD1,TRBV15,TGTGCCACCAGCAGCCGGGACAGTTACTACGAGCAGTACTTC,CATSSRDSYYEQYF
TRBJ2-3,.,.,TRBV15,TGTGCCTCGGGCCACCGAAAAGATACGCAGTATTTT,CASGHRKDTQYF
TRBJ1-4,.,TRBD1,TRBV29-1,TGCAGCGTTCTTGACAGGGAAAGACTCGAGGAAAAACTGTTTTTT,CSVLDRERLEEKLFF
TRBJ1-1,.,TRBD1,TRBV27,TGTGCCAGCAGTCCCCAGCGGACAGGGGGAGCTTTCTTT,CASSPQRTGGAFF
TRBJ1-2,.,.,TRBV6-1,TGTGCCAGCAGTGAAGACGTGAAACGAGGAACCCGTGATGGCTACACCTTC,CASSEDVKRGTRDGYTF
TRBJ2-2,.,.,TRBV9,TGTGCCAGCAGCGCGCTATCCGCGAACACCGGGGAGCTGTTTTTT,CASSALSANTGELFF
TRBJ2-3,.,.,TRBV4-1,TGCGCCAGCAGCCCTTCCGGGACGAGCACAGATACGCAGTATTTT,CASSPSGTSTDTQYF
TRBJ2-1,.,TRBD2,TRBV7-9,TGTGCCAGCAGCTTAGTGGTATGGACTAGCGGGAGAGGTGGTGAGCAGTTCTTC,CASSLVVWTSGRGGEQFF
TRBJ2-3,.,.,TRBV6-5,TGTGCCAGCAATGTCGGTGCTAGCACAGATACGCAGTATTTT,CASNVGASTDTQYF
TRBJ2-3,.,.,TRBV27,TGTGCCAGCAGCCTTTTAGGGACCCCCCTGGATACGCAGTATTTT,CASSLLGTPLDTQYF
TRBJ2-3,.,TRBD1,TRBV6-1,TGTGCCAGCAGACGAGGGACAGAAAGCACAGATACGCAGTATTTT,CASRRGTESTDTQYF
TRBJ2-2,.,.,TRBV6-5,TGTGCCAGCAGTTATAATAGCGGTAACACCGGGGAGCTGTTTTTT,CASSYNSGNTGELFF
TRBJ2-7,.,TRBD2,TRBV4-3,TGCGCCAGCAGCCAATCGCTAGCGGGCACCTACGAGCAGTACTTC,CASSQSLAGTYEQYF
TRBJ2-1,.,.,TRBV18,TGTGCCAGCTCACCTCCCAGGAGCCACAATGAGCAGTTCTTC,CASSPPRSHNEQFF
TRBJ2-7,.,TRBD2,TRBV6-5,TGTGCCAGCAGGTTGACTAGCGGGGACTACGAGCAGTACTTC,CASRLTSGDYEQYF
TRBJ2-3,once,.,TRBV15,TGTGCCACCAGCAACTCTACGCAGTATTTT,CATSNSTQYF
TRBJ2-1,.,.,TRBV6-4,TGTGCCAGCAGTGAAGTAGCTTACAATGAGCAGTTCTTC,CASSEVAYNEQFF
TRBJ2-7,.,.,TRBV30,TGTGCCTGGAATGATGGTCAGGAGGGCGAGCAGTACTTC,CAWNDGQEGEQYF
TRBJ1-1,.,TRBD1,TRBV7-2,TGTGCCAGCAGCCTATTGGGGGGTGACAGGGTCCTCGACACTGAAGCTTTCTTT,CASSLLGGDRVLDTEAFF
TRBJ2-3,.,TRBD2,TRBV7-6,TGTGCCAGCAGCTTGCTTAATGGACTAGCGGGGAATCCCACAGATACGCAGTATTTT,CASSLLNGLAGNPTDTQYF
TRBJ1-5,.,.,TRBV28,TGTGCCAGTCGGTCCGGGATCAATCAGCCCCAGCATTTT,CASRSGINQPQHF
TRBJ2-2,.,.,TRBV29-1,TGCAGCGTTGATGGAACAGGAGCCGGGGAGCTGTTTTTT,CSVDGTGAGELFF
TRBJ2-7,.,.,TRBV29-1,TGCAGCGTTGAACAGAGCTCCTACGAGCAGTACTTC,CSVEQSSYEQYF
TRBJ2-2,.,.,TRBV5-8,TGTGCCAGCAGCTTTCGATTAGCGCTTAACACCGGGGAGCTGTTTTTT,CASSFRLALNTGELFF
TRBJ1-1,.,.,TRBV19,TGTGCCACCCGGGGGTGGAACACTGAAGCTTTCTTT,CATRGWNTEAFF
TRBJ2-1,.,.,TRBV19,TGTGCCAGTACCTCCCCTTTAGGCGTCAGCAATGAGCAGTTCTTC,CASTSPLGVSNEQFF
TRBJ1-5,.,.,TRBV15,TGTGCCACCAGCAGTCGGGACGCCGGGCCCCAGCATTTT,CATSSRDAGPQHF
TRBJ2-3,.,.,TRBV19,TGTGCCAGTACGAGCATCTCCACAGATACGCAGTATTTT,CASTSISTDTQYF
TRBJ1-5,.,.,TRBV7-6,TGTGCCAGCAGCTTGGGGGCAGGGTCCAGCAATCAGCCCCAGCATTTT,CASSLGAGSSNQPQHF
TRBJ2-7,.,.,TRBV2,TGTGCCAGCAGTGGGGACGAGCAGTACTTC,CASSGDEQYF
TRBJ2-5,.,.,TRBV6-1,TGTGCCAGTACGGAAGGACTTCAAGAGACCCAGTACTTC,CASTEGLQETQYF
TRBJ2-7,.,.,TRBV10-2,TGCGCCAGCAGTGAGGGCACATCCTACGAGCAGTACTTC,CASSEGTSYEQYF
TRBJ2-7,once,.,TRBV27,TGTGCCAGCAGAGGGCGACCAACTCCCTTTTACGAGCAGTACTTC,CASRGRPTPFYEQYF
TRBJ2-1,once,.,TRBV20-1,TGCAGTGCTCCGTCGGTCATTGAGCAGTTCTTC,CSAPSVIEQFF
TRBJ2-5,.,TRBD1,TRBV27,TGTGCCAGAAACCACGGGACAGGGGGCGGAGAGACCCAGTACTTC,CARNHGTGGGETQYF
TRBJ2-7,.,TRBD2,TRBV5-4,TGTGCCAGCAGCTGGGGATCGGGAGGGCAATACGAGCAGTACTTC,CASSWGSGGQYEQYF
TRBJ2-7,.,.,TRBV2,TGTGCCAGCAGTGTGAGTGGCGAGCAGTACTTC,CASSVSGEQYF
TRBJ1-4,.,.,TRBV29-1,TGCAGCGTTGAGGGGGGGATAGGAGAAAAACTGTTTTTT,CSVEGGIGEKLFF
TRBJ2-1,.,.,TRBV5-4,TGTGCCAGCAGCTTGGTCCCTGGGGGCGCGGATGAGCAGTTCTTC,CASSLVPGGADEQFF